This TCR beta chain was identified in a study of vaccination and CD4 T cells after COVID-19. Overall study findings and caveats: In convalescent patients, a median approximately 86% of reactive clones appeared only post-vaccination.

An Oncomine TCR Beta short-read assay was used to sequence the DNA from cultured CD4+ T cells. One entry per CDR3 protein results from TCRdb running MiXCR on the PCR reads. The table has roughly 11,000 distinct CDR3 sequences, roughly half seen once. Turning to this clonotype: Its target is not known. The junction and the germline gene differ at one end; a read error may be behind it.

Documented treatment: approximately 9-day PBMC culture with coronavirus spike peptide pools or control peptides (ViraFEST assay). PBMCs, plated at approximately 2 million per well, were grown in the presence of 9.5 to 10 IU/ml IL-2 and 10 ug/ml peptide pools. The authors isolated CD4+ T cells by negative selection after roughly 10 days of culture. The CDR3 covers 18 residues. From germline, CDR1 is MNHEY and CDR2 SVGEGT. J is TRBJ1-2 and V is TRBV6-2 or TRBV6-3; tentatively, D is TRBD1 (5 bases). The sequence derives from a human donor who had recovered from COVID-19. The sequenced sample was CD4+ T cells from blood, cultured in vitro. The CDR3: CTSSYILLRTPVSYGYTF. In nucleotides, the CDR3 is TGTACCAGCAGTTACATTTTACTGAGGACACCGGTTTCCTATGGCTACACCTTC.